This TCR beta chain appears in the sequencing data of a study of cytomegalovirus exposure and HLA in healthy donors. Whole-study findings and limits: Among the sequence variants, a highly shared cluster was likely an artifact of sequencing. Serostatus for CMV was the only available immune exposure information. With further analysis later on, most CMV-associated TCR beta chains appeared HLA-restricted.

A note on this clone: Its target is not known. At one end, the junction sequence differs from germline, possibly due to a read error.

In the PCR, 60 Vbeta and 13 Jbeta primers were used. Original handling: In a later analysis, roughly 11 million of approximately 80 million unique beta chains occurred in at least two donors. The protocol was immunoSEQ multiplex PCR, while the TCRdb copy is restricted to in-frame clones and leaves out a portion. The V and J calls and clone size come from that table; D and trimming were worked out from the DNA. The sample yields about 140,000 clones, around 79% seen once. The origin of this receptor is a male donor in good health and CMV-seronegative. Sequencing used PBMCs.

CDR3 loop: CASSQETGHLRNGYTF. CDR3 nucleotide sequence: TGTGCCAGCAGCCAAGAAACGGGACACTTAAGAAATGGGTACACCTTC. The V and J genes are TRBV14 and TRBJ1-2, with a possible D match to TRBD1 (6 bases). Germline CDR1 SGHDN, CDR2 FVKESK. The CDR3 is made up of 16 amino acids.